Listed here are 20 T cell receptor beta chains from one sample, sequenced in a study of blood T cell repertoires in COVID-19. TCRdb keeps only in-frame clones here, not all; method: immunoSEQ multiplex PCR. The top ten clones hold around 4.5% of a sample with 250,000 to 350,000 clones, roughly 85% of them seen once. Sequencing was carried out using PBMCs or T cells enriched from blood (not recorded which). The receptor source for this set is a woman aged 25 to 39 who had recovered from COVID-19.

J is TRBJ1-4 and V is TRBV27, with D possibly TRBD1 on 6 matching bases. The CDR3 length is 14 residues. The germline V and J ends were trimmed by 3 bases and 8 bases, with 13 bases remaining between them. Germline V gene sequence: CDR1 MNHEY, CDR2 SMNVEV (reference sequence). CDR3 coding DNA: TGTGCCAGCAGTTTCTACAGGCAGGGGGAAAAACTGTTTTTT. Its translation is CASSFYRQGEKLFF.

The rearrangement uses TRBV14 and TRBJ1-1; D is undetermined. Germline CDR1 SGHDN, CDR2 FVKESK. Trimming removed 0 bases from V and 5 bases from J, with 7 bases in between. This CDR3 spans 13 amino acids. The CDR3, as DNA: TGTGCCAGCAGCCAAGAAGCACGTACTGAAGCTTTCTTT. Translation: CASSQEARTEAFF.

The V and J genes are TRBV6-5 and TRBJ1-1; D possibly corresponds to TRBD1 (6 bases). The V gene lost 6 bases and the J gene lost 4 bases, with 15 bases spanning the gap. From germline, CDR1 is MNHEY and CDR2 SVGAGI. The CDR3 is made up of 14 amino acids. CDR3 sequence (DNA): TGTGCCAGCAGGCTGGATCTAGGGGGCACTGAAGCTTTCTTT. This gives the protein CASRLDLGGTEAFF.

V is TRBV7-8 and J is TRBJ2-1; D not resolved. Germline lookup yields CDR1 SGHVS and CDR2 FQNEAQ. Trimming took 1 base from V and 10 from J, leaving 8 bases between them. This CDR3 region has 12 residues. Here the CDR3 DNA reads TGTGCCAGCAGCTTAGTATCTATCGAGCAGTTCTTC. It yields the protein CASSLVSIEQFF. Full variable domain (remainder filled in from reference TRBV7-8 and TRBJ2-1): GAGVSQSPRYKVAKRGQDVALRCDPISGHVSLFWYQQALGQGPEFLTYFQNEAQLDKSGLPSDRFFAERPEGSVSTLKIQRTQQEDSAVYLCASSLVSIEQFFGPGTRLTVL.

The V gene is TRBV30, the J gene TRBJ1-1; D gene ambiguous. This CDR3 has 12 residues. V gave up 0 bases and J gave up 4 bases, with 6 bases separating them. The germline V gene has CDR1 GTSNPN and CDR2 SVGIG (reference sequence). CDR3: CAWSVLGTEAFF. CDR3 DNA: TGTGCCTGGAGTGTACTTGGCACTGAAGCTTTCTTT.

For the CDR3, the DNA is TGTGCCAGCAGCGCTGGGACAGGGGACACTGAAGCTTTCTTT. Amino acid sequence: CASSAGTGDTEAFF. The chain employs TRBV7-9 and TRBJ1-1, with 10 nucleotides matching TRBD1. Germline V gene sequence: CDR1 SEHNR, CDR2 FQNEAQ (reference sequence). The CDR3 length is 14 residues. V shed 5 bases, J shed 3 bases, and the junction held 3 bases outside the gene matches.

J is TRBJ1-2 and V is TRBV7-8; D is uncertain. Germline loops: CDR1 SGHVS, CDR2 FQNEAQ. The CDR3 extends over 12 amino acids. Trimming took off 5 bases at V and 4 bases at J, with 8 bases between the two ends. CDR3 bases: TGTGCCAGCAGCCCCGTCGTCTATGGCTACACCTTC. Encoded protein: CASSPVVYGYTF.

The CDR3 here is CASRTGAHDQPQHF. As DNA, the CDR3 is TGTGCCAGCAGGACAGGAGCCCATGATCAGCCCCAGCATTTT. V is TRBV28 and J is TRBJ1-5, with D possibly matching TRBD1 (6 bases). From germline, CDR1 is MDHEN and CDR2 SYDVKM. The CDR3 totals 14 residues. Trimming removed 6 bases at V and 5 bases at J, with 14 bases between.

This clone was detected only a few times. This chain connects TRBV23-1 to TRBJ1-3; 7 positions match TRBD1. TRBV23-1 is recorded as an ORF, its role being uncertain. This CDR3 comprises 15 residues. The V segment lost 4 bases and the J segment 5 bases; nucleotides outside the gene matches: 8. The CDR3 is CASSPLTGIRNTIYF. The CDR3 DNA follows: TGCGCCAGCAGTCCCTTGACAGGGATCAGAAACACCATATATTTT.

The rearrangement joins TRBV10-2 to TRBJ1-5, with D perhaps TRBD1 (5 bases). V was shortened by 5 bases and J by 0 bases, with 8 bases between the two germline ends. This CDR3 comprises 14 residues. Germline V gene lookup returns CDR1 WSHSY and CDR2 SAAADI. The CDR3 DNA follows: TGCGCCAGCAGTCAGACAGTTAGCAATCAGCCCCAGCATTTT. Translated, it gives CASSQTVSNQPQHF.

This clone was detected only once. This chain uses TRBV2 with TRBJ1-1; D is possibly TRBD1 (5 bases). The V and J ends lost 6 bases and 0 bases respectively, with 14 bases between them. The CDR3 length is 15 residues. CDR1 is SNHLY and CDR2 is FYNNEI in the germline V gene. This CDR3 is CASSPDSVLNTEAFF. DNA of the CDR3: TGTGCCAGCAGCCCCGACAGTGTATTGAACACTGAAGCTTTCTTT. Variable domain in full (rest from reference TRBV2 and TRBJ1-1): EPEVTQTPSHQVTQMGQEVILRCVPISNHLYFYWYRQILGQKVEFLVSFYNNEISEKSEIFDDQFSVERPDGSNFTLKIRSTKLEDSAMYFCASSPDSVLNTEAFFGQGTRLTVV.

The gene calls are TRBV7-7 and TRBJ2-5; D possibly corresponds to TRBD2 (5 bases). The CDR3 sequence is 21 residues long. Germline V lookup: CDR1 SSHAT, CDR2 FNYEAQ (reference sequence). The ends were cut back, 1 base at V and 2 bases at J, with 29 bases in the middle. CDR3 loop: CASSLVRPKTGRAGSQETQYF. DNA for the CDR3: TGTGCCAGCAGCTTAGTGAGGCCTAAAACCGGACGTGCGGGCTCGCAAGAGACCCAGTACTTC.

Points on this clone: Distinct nucleotide sequences in the sample also encode this CDR3. The chain combines TRBV9 with TRBJ2-3; 8 bases map to TRBD2. This CDR3 contains 14 residues. The V gene end was trimmed by 3 bases and the J gene end by 0 bases; junction bases not matched to a gene: 0. Germline values: CDR1 SGDLS, CDR2 YYNGEE. CDR3 nucleotides: TGTGCCAGCAGCGCTAGCGGGAGCACAGATACGCAGTATTTT. Translation: CASSASGSTDTQYF.

The chain combines TRBV13 with TRBJ2-7; the match to TRBD1 covers 7 bases. CDR3 length: 15 residues. The V gene end was trimmed by 5 bases and the J gene end by 3 bases; junction bases not matched to a gene: 10. Germline assignment: CDR1 PRHDT and CDR2 FYEKMQ (reference sequence). The CDR3 reads CASSPRTGADYEQYF. As DNA, the CDR3 is TGTGCCAGCAGCCCCCGGACAGGCGCAGACTACGAGCAGTACTTC.

The V and J genes are TRBV5-6 and TRBJ2-1; 11 bases are a match to TRBD2. Germline V gene data show CDR1 as SGHDT and CDR2 as YYEEEE. CDR3 length: 15 residues. V was pared by 5 bases and J by 1 base, with 2 bases of the junction left unmatched. CDR3 sequence: CASSPSGGSYNEQFF. DNA of the CDR3: TGTGCCAGCAGTCCTAGCGGGGGGTCCTACAATGAGCAGTTCTTC.

This clone was observed a few times. The rearrangement joins TRBV7-9 to TRBJ2-4; tentatively, D is TRBD1 (6 bases). The V and J ends lost 5 bases and 0 bases respectively, with 17 bases between them. The CDR3 contains 17 residues. Per the germline V gene, CDR1 is SEHNR and CDR2 is FQNEAQ (reference sequence). The DNA of the CDR3 is TGTGCCAGCAGCCTACTGACAGGACATCTAGCCAAAAACATTCAGTACTTC. It codes for CASSLLTGHLAKNIQYF.

This rearrangement joins TRBV19 to TRBJ1-2; 7 bases map to TRBD1. Trimming cost V 7 bases and J 3 bases; bases outside gene matches: 5. Germline lookup yields CDR1 LNHDA and CDR2 SQIVND (reference sequence). The CDR3 is 13 residues long. The CDR3, as DNA: TGTGCCAGTACCAGGGGGTTCGACTATGGCTACACCTTC. Encoded protein: CASTRGFDYGYTF.

J is TRBJ2-3 and V is TRBV10-3; D is unresolved. CDR1 and CDR2 from the germline V gene are ENHRY and SYGVKD. This CDR3 is built from 14 residues. Trimming took 3 bases from V and 2 from J, leaving 9 bases between them. The CDR3: CAISDGGSTDTQYF. CDR3 sequence (DNA): TGTGCCATCAGTGATGGCGGATCCACAGATACGCAGTATTTT.

The J gene is TRBJ1-2, the V gene TRBV30; D unresolved. Germline V gives CDR1 GTSNPN, CDR2 SVGIG (reference sequence). With 2 bases removed from V and 6 bases from J, the gap between germline ends came to 10 bases. The CDR3 totals 12 residues. CDR3 in DNA: TGTGCCTGGAGTCCCGGACTGGATGGCTACACCTTC. Residues: CAWSPGLDGYTF. Using reference TRBV30 and TRBJ1-2 for the parts outside the CDR3, the full variable domain is SQTIHQWPATLVQPVGSPLSLECTVEGTSNPNLYWYRQAAGRGLQLLFYSVGIGQISSEVPQNLSASRPQDRQFILSSKKLLLSDSGFYLCAWSPGLDGYTFGSGTRLTVV.

V gene TRBV29-1 combines with J gene TRBJ1-1; D not resolved. Germline V lookup: CDR1 SQVTM, CDR2 ANQGSEA. The V end lost 1 base, the J end lost 2 bases, and 8 bases lay between the germline ends. CDR3 length: 13 amino acids. CDR3: CSVEGRQNTEAFF. DNA of the CDR3: TGCAGCGTTGAAGGCAGGCAAAACACTGAAGCTTTCTTT.